Given below is one TCR beta chain in context. Some clones are missing from TCRdb's copy, which holds only in-frame ones; the method was immunoSEQ multiplex PCR. The repertoire includes about 110,000 clones, nearly 90% of them detected once, and roughly 0.35% sits in the top ten. This entry comes from a study of Tregs in tolerant kidney transplant recipients. The V gene's germline CDR1 is SGHRS and CDR2 YFSETQ. Trimming took 0 bases from V and 7 from J, leaving 14 bases between them. The CDR3 spans 15 residues. The starting material was CD4+ T cells from blood, obtained before the transplant. V usage is TRBV5-1 and J usage is TRBJ2-1, with D unclear. This receptor was obtained from a human donor who received a combined kidney and bone marrow transplant. CDR3 DNA sequence: TGCGCCAGCAGCTTGGCCCCTGGTCCCGCGAATGAGCAGTTCTTC. Translating it yields CASSLAPGPANEQFF.